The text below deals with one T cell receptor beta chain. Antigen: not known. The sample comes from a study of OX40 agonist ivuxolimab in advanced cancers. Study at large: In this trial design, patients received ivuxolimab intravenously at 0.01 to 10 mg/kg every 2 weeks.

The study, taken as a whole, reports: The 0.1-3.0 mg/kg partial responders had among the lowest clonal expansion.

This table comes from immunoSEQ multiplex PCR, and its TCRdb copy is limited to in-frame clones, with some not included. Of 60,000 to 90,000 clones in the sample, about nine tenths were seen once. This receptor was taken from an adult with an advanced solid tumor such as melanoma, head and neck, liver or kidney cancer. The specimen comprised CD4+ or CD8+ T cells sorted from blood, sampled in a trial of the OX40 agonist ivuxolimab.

CDR3 bases: TGTGCCACCAGCAGAGATCCAGCGGGTGGGGAGACCCAGTACTTC. Amino acids: CATSRDPAGGETQYF. The chain is built from TRBV15 and TRBJ2-5, with D possibly matching TRBD2 (6 bases). The V end lost 0 bases, the J end lost 5 bases, and 13 bases lay between the germline ends. This CDR3 is 15 amino acids long. The germline V gene has CDR1 LNHNV and CDR2 YYDKDF (reference sequence). The full variable domain, its missing parts supplied by reference TRBV15 and TRBJ2-5, is DAMVIQNPRYQVTQFGKPVTLSCSQTLNHNVMYWYQQKSSQAPKLLFHYYDKDFNNEADTPDNFQSRRPNTSFCFLDIRSPGLGDTAMYLCATSRDPAGGETQYFGPGTRLLVL.